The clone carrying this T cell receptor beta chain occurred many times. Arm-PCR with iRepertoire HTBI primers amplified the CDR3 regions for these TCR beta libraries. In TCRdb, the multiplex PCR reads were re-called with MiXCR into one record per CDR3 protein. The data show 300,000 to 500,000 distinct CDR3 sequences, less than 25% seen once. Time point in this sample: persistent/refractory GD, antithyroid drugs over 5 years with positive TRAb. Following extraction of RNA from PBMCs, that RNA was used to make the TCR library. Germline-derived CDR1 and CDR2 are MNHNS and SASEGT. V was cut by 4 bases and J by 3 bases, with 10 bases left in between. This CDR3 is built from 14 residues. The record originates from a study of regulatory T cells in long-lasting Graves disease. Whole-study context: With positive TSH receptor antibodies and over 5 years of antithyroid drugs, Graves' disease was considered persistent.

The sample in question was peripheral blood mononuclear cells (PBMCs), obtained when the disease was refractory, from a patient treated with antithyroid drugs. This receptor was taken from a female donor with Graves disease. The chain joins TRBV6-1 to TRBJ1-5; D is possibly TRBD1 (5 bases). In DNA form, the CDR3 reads TGTGCCAGCAGTGCCAGGGCGAACAATCAGCCCCAGCATTTT. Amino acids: CASSARANNQPQHF.